This entry features one TCR beta chain sequence. This record comes from a study of shared clonotypes between healthy human individuals. Germline V lookup: CDR1 SQVTM, CDR2 ANQGSEA. This CDR3 region has 15 residues. The V and J ends lost 6 bases and 9 bases, in that order; junction bases with no gene match: 12. Using immunoSEQ multiplex PCR, the repertoire was profiled, and TCRdb retains in-frame clones only, with some absent. This table holds about 960,000 clones, 76% found once. J is TRBJ2-1 and V is TRBV29-1; the match to TRBD2 covers 12 bases. What was sequenced was memory CD4+ T cells sorted from blood. Sample subset: CD45RA-negative fraction. This sequence was found in a man between 18 and 35 years old in good health. The CDR3 DNA follows: TGCAGCGTAGGGTTAGTTGCGGGACTAGCGGGTGAGCAGTTCTTC. Protein: CSVGLVAGLAGEQFF.